Listed below are T cell receptor beta chains from one sample, sequenced in a study of T cell responses to AZD1222 COVID-19 vaccine. Some clones are missing from TCRdb's copy, which holds only in-frame ones; the method was immunoSEQ multiplex PCR. In the table there are about 18,000 clones, 75% to 85% of which are singletons. Sequencing used peripheral blood, obtained 28 days after the second AZD1222 dose. The receptor set was obtained from an adult who received the AZD1222 COVID-19 vaccine. Each CDR3 is given with its conserved first and last residue. D genes are given only for firm matches. Clone size is stated in some rows and not others, as once, few, many or a class when expanded.

j_call | v_call | clone_size | d_call | cdr3_nt | cdr3_aa
TRBJ2-1 | TRBV5-6 | - | - | TGTGCCAGCAGCTTGCGTCACAATGAGCAGTTCTTC | CASSLRHNEQFF
TRBJ2-5 | TRBV6-5 | - | - | TGTGCCAGCAGTTACTCTGGACGAACCGGCGGGGAGACCCAGTACTTC | CASSYSGRTGGETQYF
TRBJ2-3 | TRBV18 | - | TRBD1 | TGTGCCAGCTCCCAGGGACAGGGGTCAGATACGCAGTATTTT | CASSQGQGSDTQYF
TRBJ2-5 | TRBV7-2 | - | TRBD1 | TGTGCCAGCAGCTTAACCGGGACAGGGAGAGAGACCCAGTACTTC | CASSLTGTGRETQYF
TRBJ2-2 | TRBV2 | - | TRBD1 | TGTGCCAGCAGGACACAGGGGGTTACCGGGGAGCTGTTTTTT | CASRTQGVTGELFF
TRBJ2-2 | TRBV2 | - | TRBD2 | TGTGCCAGCAGCGAAGGGACTAGCGGGTACGGGGAGCTGTTTTTT | CASSEGTSGYGELFF
TRBJ1-6 | TRBV2 | - | - | TGTGCCAGCAGTGAAATAGCGGACAGATACAATTCACCCCTCCACTTT | CASSEIADRYNSPLHF
TRBJ2-7 | TRBV19 | few | - | TGTGCCAGTAGTCTCCGGCAGGGGCCCGACGAGCAGTACTTC | CASSLRQGPDEQYF
TRBJ1-6 | TRBV7-9 | few | - | TGTGCCAGCAGGGAGGACGGAGGATTGGGGAGGTCACCCCTCCACTTT | CASREDGGLGRSPLHF
TRBJ2-7 | TRBV18 | - | TRBD1 | TGTGCCAGCTCACCGGGACAGGGGCACTACGAGCAGTACTTC | CASSPGQGHYEQYF
TRBJ2-1 | TRBV27 | - | - | TGTGCCAGCAGTTTTTGGGGGCCCCCTTCCTACAATGAGCAGTTCTTC | CASSFWGPPSYNEQFF
TRBJ1-6 | TRBV5-1 | - | - | TGCGCCAGCAGCTTGGCCCCGCAGGGCGGATCACCCCTCCACTTT | CASSLAPQGGSPLHF
TRBJ1-5 | TRBV27 | - | - | TGTGCCAGCAGTTTCTTTAACAATCAGCCCCAGCATTTT | CASSFFNNQPQHF
TRBJ1-2 | TRBV7-2 | few | - | TGTGCCAGCAGCTCCGGATCCGTCGGCTATGGCTACACCTTC | CASSSGSVGYGYTF
TRBJ1-1 | TRBV3-1/TRBV3-2 | - | - | TGTGCCAGCAGCCCCCTGTCCCGAAGGACTGAAGCTTTCTTT | CASSPLSRRTEAFF
TRBJ2-7 | TRBV4-2 | - | TRBD1 | TGTGCCAGCAGCCAAGATAGACAGGGGAACTACGAGCAGTACTTC | CASSQDRQGNYEQYF
TRBJ2-5 | TRBV5-1 | - | TRBD1 | TGCGCCAGCAGCTTGGCCGGGACAGGGGGCCAAGAGACCCAGTACTTC | CASSLAGTGGQETQYF
TRBJ2-2 | TRBV30 | - | - | TGTGCCTGGACCTTGGGGTTGGGGGAGCTGTTTTTT | CAWTLGLGELFF